Shown below are 2 T cell receptor beta chains from a single sample sequenced in a study of beta chain features in type 1 diabetes. Every isolated RNA sample was fully reverse transcribed, so sequencing captured expressed TCRB transcripts. The protocol was immunoSEQ multiplex PCR, while the TCRdb copy is restricted to in-frame clones and leaves out a portion. The sample carries about 470,000 clones, about 32% recorded once. Sequencing input: naive CD4+ T cells from blood. The receptors here all came from a man between 18 and 29 years old in good health.

V is TRBV30 and J is TRBJ2-5; perhaps TRBD1 as D (5 bases). CDR1 is GTSNPN and CDR2 is SVGIG in the germline V gene (reference sequence). V gave up 0 bases and J gave up 4 bases, with 12 bases separating them. CDR3 size: 14 residues. The DNA for the CDR3 is TGTGCCTGGAGTGTAGGAACAGGCGCAGAGACCCAGTACTTC. It specifies CAWSVGTGAETQYF.

A few counts support this clone. The chain links TRBV7-2 to TRBJ1-1; D not resolved. CDR1 is SGHTA and CDR2 is FQGNSA in the germline V gene. The CDR3 is made up of 13 amino acids. The V and J ends lost 7 bases and 11 bases respectively, with 20 bases between them. CDR3 sequence reads: CASKLAASIAAFF. CDR3 coding DNA: TGTGCCAGCAAGCTCGCTGCCTCAATCGCCGCTTTCTTT.